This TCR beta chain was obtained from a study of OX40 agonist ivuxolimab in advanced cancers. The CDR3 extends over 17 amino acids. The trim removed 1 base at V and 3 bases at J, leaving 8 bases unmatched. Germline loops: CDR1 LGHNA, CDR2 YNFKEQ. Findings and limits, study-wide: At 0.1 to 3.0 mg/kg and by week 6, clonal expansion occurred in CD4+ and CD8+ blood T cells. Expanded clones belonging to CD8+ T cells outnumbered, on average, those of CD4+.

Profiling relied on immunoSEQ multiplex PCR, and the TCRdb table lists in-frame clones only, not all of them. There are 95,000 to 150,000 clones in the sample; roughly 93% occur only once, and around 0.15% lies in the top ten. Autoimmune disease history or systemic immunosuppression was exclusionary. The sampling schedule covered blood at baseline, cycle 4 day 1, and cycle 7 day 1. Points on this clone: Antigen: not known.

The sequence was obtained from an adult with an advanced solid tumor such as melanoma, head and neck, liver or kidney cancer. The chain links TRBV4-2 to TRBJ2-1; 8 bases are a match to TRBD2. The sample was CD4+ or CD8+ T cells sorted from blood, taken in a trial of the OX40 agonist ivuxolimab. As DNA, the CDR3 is TGTGCCAGCAGCCAAGCCCGTACTAGCGGAATCTACAATGAGCAGTTCTTC. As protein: CASSQARTSGIYNEQFF.